This is a list of T cell receptor beta chains from one sample in a study of blood T cell repertoires in COVID-19. The assay was immunoSEQ multiplex PCR, and TCRdb's table has in-frame clones only and misses some. The sample includes approximately 360,000 clones, approximately 88% of them seen just once. The specimen sequenced was peripheral blood. Every receptor here comes from a man in his forties with acute or convalescent COVID-19. CDR3s include the opening cysteine and the closing phenylalanine or tryptophan. A D gene is named only where the DNA matches it firmly.

j_call | v_call | d_call | cdr3_aa
TRBJ1-1 | TRBV12-3/TRBV12-4 | TRBD1 | CASWTGGNTEAFF
TRBJ2-7 | TRBV15 | - | CATSSEGADEQYF
TRBJ1-2 | TRBV4-1 | - | CASSQERGWSYGYTF
TRBJ1-2 | TRBV4-2 | - | CASSQVTGGFGYTF
TRBJ1-2 | TRBV9 | TRBD1 | CASSTGQGADRVYGYTF
TRBJ2-7 | TRBV12-3/TRBV12-4 | TRBD1 | CASSLETGMQYF
TRBJ1-2 | TRBV29-1 | - | CSVDRAPYGYTF
TRBJ2-5 | TRBV5-4 | TRBD2 | CASSNWPMASGQETQYF
TRBJ1-3 | TRBV7-2 | - | CASSRDGEVAGNTIYF
TRBJ2-5 | TRBV7-9 | TRBD2 | CASSPGMGLAGAGETQYF
TRBJ1-1 | TRBV6-5 | - | CASSENTEAFF
TRBJ2-2 | TRBV27 | TRBD1 | CASSSDRGIAGELFF
TRBJ2-7 | TRBV9 | TRBD2 | CASSPRTSWAEQYF
TRBJ1-2 | TRBV10-3 | TRBD1 | CAISDRQGVYGYTF
TRBJ1-5 | TRBV19 | - | CASSIQGSNQPQHF
TRBJ1-2 | TRBV4-1 | - | CASSQVKMSGYTF
TRBJ2-7 | TRBV4-1 | TRBD2 | CASSQATSGRAYEQYF
TRBJ2-7 | TRBV30 | - | CAWTKGRREEYEQYF
TRBJ1-3 | TRBV27 | TRBD1 | CASSTNVGTAGNTIYF
TRBJ2-7 | TRBV7-2 | TRBD2 | CASSLGSGGGYEQYF
TRBJ1-3 | TRBV27 | - | CASTTNREAGNTIYF
TRBJ2-7 | TRBV30 | TRBD1 | CAWRKPGDSGEQYF